This T cell receptor (beta chain) is from a study of T cell responses to AZD1222 COVID-19 vaccine. The CDR3 is 15 residues long. The germline V gene encodes CDR1 SGHKS and CDR2 YYEKEE (reference sequence). V lost 0 bases and J 5 bases, leaving 9 bases between the germline ends. Study conclusions and caveats: Among the donors, most were white British and more were female, and clonal diversity was possibly underestimated. Spike was spanned by vaccine-associated CD4 TCRs, with dominance at 160-218 and 743-854. Just 6 or 7 AZD1222 recipients were seropositive at baseline. Following two doses of AZD1222, Spike-specific TCR breadth and depth rose.

Of note for this clone: Its target is not known.

Data came from immunoSEQ multiplex PCR; TCRdb stores just in-frame clones and leaves some out. In the table there are more than 95,000 clones, around 89% of which are singletons. The sequencing here drew on peripheral blood, taken on day 0 of AZD1222 vaccination. The TCR comes from an adult in good health. This rearrangement joins TRBV5-5 to TRBJ1-6; D ambiguous. The CDR3 nucleotides read TGTGCCAGCAGCTTGGGGACCGTTCATAATTCACCCCTCCACTTT. Its protein product is CASSLGTVHNSPLHF.